The rows below give T cell receptor beta chains drawn from one sample of a study of blood T cell repertoires in COVID-19. TCRdb keeps only in-frame clones here, not all; method: immunoSEQ multiplex PCR. The repertoire holds about 85,000 clones, with almost 90% as singletons. The sequenced material came from peripheral blood. The receptors come from a woman older than 75 with active or convalescent COVID-19. The CDR3 runs from the conserved cysteine through the conserved F or W. The D gene is left open where the match is weak. Only part of the rows carry a size: once, few, many, or a class if the clone is expanded.

v_call,d_call,clone_size,j_call,cdr3_nt,cdr3_aa
TRBV19,.,.,TRBJ2-7,TGTGCCAGTAGTCCCCCCCCCGGCAGGGGGACCCGCGGGACCTACGAGCAGTACTTC,CASSPPPGRGTRGTYEQYF
TRBV6-5,TRBD1,.,TRBJ1-5,TGTGCCAGCAGGCCGGGACAGGGAGGCAATCAGCCCCAGCATTTT,CASRPGQGGNQPQHF
TRBV3-1/TRBV3-2,.,.,TRBJ1-2,TGTGCCAGCAGCCGTTGGAGGGGCGCAAACTATGGCTACACCTTC,CASSRWRGANYGYTF
TRBV5-4,TRBD2,.,TRBJ2-1,TGTGCCAGCAGCCAGGGACTAGCGGGAGTAAGGTACAATGAGCAGTTCTTC,CASSQGLAGVRYNEQFF
TRBV11-2,.,.,TRBJ2-3,TGTGCCAGCAGCCCCATTACAGGGTTGGAGAGCACAGATACGCAGTATTTT,CASSPITGLESTDTQYF
TRBV19,TRBD1,.,TRBJ1-6,TGTGCCAGTAGTTTTGGGACAGGCGGCAGCTCCTATAATTCACCCCTCCACTTT,CASSFGTGGSSYNSPLHF
TRBV5-1,TRBD1,once,TRBJ1-1,TGCGCCAGCAGCTTCGGAGGAGGTCAGGGGGTTACTGAAGCTTTCTTT,CASSFGGGQGVTEAFF
TRBV7-3,TRBD1,few,TRBJ2-2,TGTGCCAGCAGCTTCTTTTACCGACAGGGGGCATCGGCCGGGGAGCTGTTTTTT,CASSFFYRQGASAGELFF
TRBV5-4,.,.,TRBJ2-7,TGTGCCAGCAGCTTGGATTTCACTACCTACGAGCAGTACTTC,CASSLDFTTYEQYF
TRBV10-3,.,.,TRBJ2-5,TGTGCCATCAGTGAGTCGACAGGGAGGGAGACCCAGTACTTC,CAISESTGRETQYF
TRBV28,.,.,TRBJ2-1,TGTGCCAGCAGTTCAGGTCTGGGGGACTTGTCCAATGAGCAGTTCTTC,CASSSGLGDLSNEQFF
TRBV5-1,.,.,TRBJ2-2,TGCGCCAGCAGCGCTACAGGGCCCACCGGGGAGCTGTTTTTT,CASSATGPTGELFF
TRBV7-8,TRBD2,.,TRBJ2-1,TGTGCCAGCAGCTTAGGAGTAGCTACTAGCGCCAATGAGCAGTTCTTC,CASSLGVATSANEQFF
TRBV30,TRBD2,few,TRBJ2-1,TGTGCCTGGAGCGGACTAGCCGGTGAGCAGTTCTTC,CAWSGLAGEQFF
TRBV28,.,.,TRBJ1-4,TGTGCCAGCAGTCGGGGGGGTAATGAAAAACTGTTTTTT,CASSRGGNEKLFF
TRBV28,.,.,TRBJ2-1,TGTGCCAGCAGGTCTCCCGGGGCGGGGATATACTTTGATGAGCAGTTCTTC,CASRSPGAGIYFDEQFF
TRBV5-4,.,once,TRBJ2-7,TGTGCCAGCAGCTTGGCCGGAGGGGCACCTTCCTACGAGCAGTACTTC,CASSLAGGAPSYEQYF
TRBV28,TRBD1,.,TRBJ1-2,TGTGCCAGCAGGGGACAGGGGGCGAGTGGCTACACCTTC,CASRGQGASGYTF
TRBV4-3,TRBD2,.,TRBJ2-1,TGCGCCAGCAGCCAAGATTTTACTAGCGTTTACAATGAGCAGTTCTTC,CASSQDFTSVYNEQFF
TRBV7-3,.,.,TRBJ2-5,TGTGCCAGCAGCCTCCTAGGACCCGGGATACAAGAGACCCAGTACTTC,CASSLLGPGIQETQYF
TRBV5-1,TRBD2,.,TRBJ2-7,TGCGCCAGCAACCTAGCGGGAGGGACACTGGGGGAGCAGTACTTC,CASNLAGGTLGEQYF
TRBV19,.,.,TRBJ1-5,TGTGCCAGTAGTATCCGCCGATTCCAGGTCGATAGCAATCAGCCCCAGCATTTT,CASSIRRFQVDSNQPQHF
TRBV19,.,.,TRBJ1-5,TGTGCCAGTAAGTGGGGCATCAATCAGCCCCAGCATTTT,CASKWGINQPQHF
TRBV28,.,.,TRBJ1-1,TGTGCCAGCAGGGGGAGTGTGATCACTGAAGCTTTCTTT,CASRGSVITEAFF
TRBV5-4,.,.,TRBJ2-3,TGTGCCAGCAGCAAGGCAGGGGTGAGCACAGATACGCAGTATTTT,CASSKAGVSTDTQYF
TRBV11-2,.,.,TRBJ2-5,TGTGCCAGCAACCCTGGCTGGCAGACCCAGTACTTC,CASNPGWQTQYF
TRBV7-9,TRBD1,.,TRBJ1-5,TGTGCCAGCAGCCCCCCCGGGACAGGGTTGGGAAATCAGCCCCAGCATTTT,CASSPPGTGLGNQPQHF
TRBV6-1,.,.,TRBJ1-1,TGTGCCAGCAGTGAACAGGGGTTGGGGACTGAAGCTTTCTTT,CASSEQGLGTEAFF
TRBV28,.,.,TRBJ1-2,TGTGCCAGCACCACAAAGACAGCCTATGGCTACACCTTC,CASTTKTAYGYTF
TRBV19,.,.,TRBJ1-3,TGTGCCAGTAGTACAGTCTCTGGAAACACCATATATTTT,CASSTVSGNTIYF
TRBV9,.,.,TRBJ2-7,TGTGCCAGCAGCGTACATGGAGGGAAGGACTACGAGCAGTACTTC,CASSVHGGKDYEQYF
TRBV5-5,TRBD1,.,TRBJ2-7,TGTGCCAGCGGACAGGGCTCCTACGAGCAGTACTTC,CASGQGSYEQYF
TRBV5-6,.,once,TRBJ2-2,TGTGCCAGCAGCTTGGTCTCGGGCACCGGGGAGCTGTTTTTT,CASSLVSGTGELFF
TRBV18,.,.,TRBJ2-7,TGTGCCAGCTCACTGGACAGCTACGAGCAGTACTTC,CASSLDSYEQYF
TRBV5-5,.,.,TRBJ2-1,TGTGCCAGCAGCTTTCTCGGCAGGGGAGAATGGGATGAGCAGTTCTTC,CASSFLGRGEWDEQFF
TRBV6-5,.,.,TRBJ2-1,TGTGCCAGCAGTAGTGACAGGCGCTCCTACAATGAGCAGTTCTTC,CASSSDRRSYNEQFF
TRBV5-1,.,.,TRBJ2-5,TGCGCCAGCAGCTCCGGGGGTGGTAGGGAGACCCAGTACTTC,CASSSGGGRETQYF
TRBV6-6,.,few,TRBJ1-2,TGTGCCAGCAGTTCCGAGGGAAGTGGCTACACCTTC,CASSSEGSGYTF
TRBV6-5,.,.,TRBJ1-1,TGTGCCAGCAGGGCCACACGGGCTGAAGCTTTCTTT,CASRATRAEAFF
TRBV28,TRBD2,.,TRBJ2-1,TGTGCCAGCAGTGCCCTAGCGGTCTCCTACAATGAGCAGTTCTTC,CASSALAVSYNEQFF
TRBV19,TRBD1,.,TRBJ1-2,TGTGCTAGCCGGGGGACAGGAGTCCAGGATGGCTACACCTTC,CASRGTGVQDGYTF
TRBV28,.,.,TRBJ1-4,TGTGCCAGCAGTTCGCGACTGGAAAAACTGTTTTTT,CASSSRLEKLFF
TRBV24-1,TRBD2,once,TRBJ2-1,TGTGCCACCAGTGATCTAGGGACTAGCGGAAAATACAATGAGCAGTTCTTC,CATSDLGTSGKYNEQFF
TRBV4-3,.,once,TRBJ2-1,TGCGCCAGCAGCCAAGTAATCGGCATCGAGGAGTTCTTC,CASSQVIGIEEFF
TRBV13,.,.,TRBJ1-5,TGTGCCAGCAGCCACCGGACATTAGATCAGCCCCAGCATTTT,CASSHRTLDQPQHF
TRBV28,TRBD1,once,TRBJ2-6,TGTGCCAGCAGCCCATCCGGGACAGGGGGCGGACCTGGGGCCAACGTCCTGACTTTC,CASSPSGTGGGPGANVLTF
TRBV4-3,.,few,TRBJ1-5,TGCGCCAGCAGCCAAGATCGGAGGAATCAGCCCCAGCATTTT,CASSQDRRNQPQHF
TRBV28,.,.,TRBJ2-5,TGTGCCAGCAGTAGGGGAATATTCAAAGAGACCCAGTACTTC,CASSRGIFKETQYF
TRBV5-1,TRBD2,.,TRBJ2-7,TGCGCCAGCAGCCTAACAGCGGGAGGTGGCGAGCAGTACTTC,CASSLTAGGGEQYF
TRBV9,.,.,TRBJ1-4,TGTGCCAGCAGCTTTACCCCAGGGGAGAAACTGTTTTTT,CASSFTPGEKLFF
TRBV24-1,.,.,TRBJ2-5,TGTGCCACCAGTGATTCCAGGGGTCCGGGAGAGACCCAGTACTTC,CATSDSRGPGETQYF
TRBV27,TRBD1,.,TRBJ1-2,TGTGCCAGCAGTGCGACGACAGGGATCTATGGCTACACCTTC,CASSATTGIYGYTF